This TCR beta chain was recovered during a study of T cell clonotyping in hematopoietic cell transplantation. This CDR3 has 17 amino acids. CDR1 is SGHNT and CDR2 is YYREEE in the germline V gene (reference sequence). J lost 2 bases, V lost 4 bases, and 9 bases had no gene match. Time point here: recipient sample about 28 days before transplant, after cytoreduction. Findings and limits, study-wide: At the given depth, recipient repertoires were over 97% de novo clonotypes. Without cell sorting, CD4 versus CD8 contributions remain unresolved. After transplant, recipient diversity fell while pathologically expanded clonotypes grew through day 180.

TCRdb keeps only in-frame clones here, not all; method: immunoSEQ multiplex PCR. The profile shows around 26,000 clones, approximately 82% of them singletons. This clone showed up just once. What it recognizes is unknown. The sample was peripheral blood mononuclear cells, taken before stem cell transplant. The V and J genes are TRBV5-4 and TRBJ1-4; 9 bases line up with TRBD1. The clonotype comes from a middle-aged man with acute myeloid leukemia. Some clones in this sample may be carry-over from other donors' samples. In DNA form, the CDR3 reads TGTGCCAGCAGCCACCCGGGACAGGGTGGCACTAATGAAAAACTGTTTTTT. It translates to CASSHPGQGGTNEKLFF.